This record concerns one T cell receptor (beta chain) sequence. Sequencing used immunoSEQ multiplex PCR; TCRdb keeps in-frame clones, though not all of them. Found here are about 220,000 clones, about 88% of them singletons; the top ten hold roughly 2.5%. Recovery meant two consecutive negative NP/OP PCR tests, professional clearance, or resolved symptoms. This sample stems from a study of blood T cell repertoires in COVID-19. Study-wide context: Samples taken during acute and convalescent COVID-19 were collected in the United States, Italy and Spain. Sample material is recorded as cDNA or gDNA derived from T cells, B-cell-depleted T cells, or PBMCs.

Trimming at V came to 4 bases and at J to 8 bases, leaving 8 bases not matched to a gene. This CDR3 comprises 16 residues. Germline CDR1 is MNHEY and CDR2 is SVGAGI. The J gene is TRBJ1-6, the V gene TRBV6-5; TRBD1 agrees at 10 bases. The clonotype was recovered from a woman in her 30s who had recovered from COVID-19. Sequences were obtained from PBMCs or T cells enriched from blood (not recorded which). CDR3 sequence reads: CASSSQRQGADSPLHF. In DNA, the CDR3 is TGTGCCAGCAGTTCACAAAGACAGGGGGCTGATTCACCCCTCCACTTT.